These 24 T cell receptor beta chains were sequenced from one sample in a study of T cell repertoires in cytomegalovirus infection. Their antigen targets remain unknown. TCRdb analysed the reads with MiXCR anew, one entry per CDR3 protein. This repertoire shows hundreds of thousands of distinct CDR3 sequences, roughly 30% found once; its top ten account for 18%. Sequenced here: cultured PBMCs, sampled from culture after CMV antigen stimulation. Every receptor here comes from a human donor in good health (CMV status not recorded). Some clones in this sample may be carry-over from other donors' samples.

The chain couples TRBV7-4 to TRBJ2-2; D is undetermined. Germline values: CDR1 SGHVT, CDR2 SQSDAQ. The V and J ends lost 1 base and 6 bases respectively, with 15 bases between them. This CDR3 region has 16 residues. The CDR3 spells CASSLEGRISSGELFF. CDR3 coding DNA: TGTGCCAGCAGCTTAGAAGGGCGTATAAGTTCCGGGGAGCTGTTTTTT.

V gene TRBV7-2 combines with J gene TRBJ1-1, with unresolved D. The ends were cut back, 2 bases at V and 4 bases at J, with 11 bases in the middle. This CDR3 has 14 residues. The germline CDR1 and CDR2 sequences are SGHTA and FQGNSA. CDR3 sequence: CASSLPPLFTEAFF. The CDR3 DNA reads as TGTGCCAGCAGCTTACCCCCTCTCTTCACTGAAGCTTTCTTT.

This clonotype was recorded at least ten times. This chain connects TRBV11-2 to TRBJ2-1; 11 nucleotides align to TRBD2. Trimming took 1 base from V and 0 from J; bases not matched to a gene: 5. Germline V gene data show CDR1 as SGHAT and CDR2 as FQNNGV. The CDR3 spans 18 residues. CDR3 amino acids: CASSLALAGGYSYNEQFF. In DNA, the CDR3 is TGTGCCAGCAGCTTAGCCCTAGCGGGGGGTTACTCCTACAATGAGCAGTTCTTC.

This clonotype has at least ten counts. The rearrangement uses TRBV7-2 and TRBJ2-3; D tentatively fits TRBD1 or TRBD2 (6 bases each). From germline, CDR1 is SGHTA and CDR2 FQGNSA. The CDR3 extends over 13 amino acids. V lost 5 bases to trimming and J lost 4 bases, with 10 bases between them. CDR3 DNA: TGTGCCAGCAGCCACGGGGGCGCAGATACGCAGTATTTT. As protein: CASSHGGADTQYF. Variable domain in full (rest from reference TRBV7-2 and TRBJ2-3): GAGVSQSPSNKVTEKGKDVELRCDPISGHTALYWYRQSLGQGLEFLIYFQGNSAPDKSGLPSDRFSAERTGGSVSTLTIQRTQQEDSAVYLCASSHGGADTQYFGPGTRLTVL.

The gene calls are TRBV27 and TRBJ2-7, with 9 bases aligning to TRBD1. CDR1 and CDR2 from the germline V gene are MNHEY and SMNVEV (reference sequence). This CDR3 comprises 16 residues. The ends lost 4 bases at V and 3 bases at J; junction bases unmatched: 10. The CDR3 is CASSSYYRTGDYEQYF. The CDR3 region has the DNA TGTGCCAGCAGTTCATACTACAGGACAGGGGACTACGAGCAGTACTTC.

The sample holds a few counts of this clonotype. This chain links TRBV10-3 with TRBJ2-7, with D maybe TRBD2 (7 bases). Trimming shortened V by 6 bases and J by 7 bases, and 22 bases separated the two germline ends. CDR1 is ENHRY and CDR2 is SYGVKD in the germline V gene. The CDR3 has 15 amino acids. Written as DNA, the CDR3 is TGTGCCATCAGCCCCATCCAAGGGGGAGCGGGGGAGCAGTACTTC. This translates into CAISPIQGGAGEQYF.

V and J are TRBV10-3 and TRBJ1-4, with D possibly TRBD1 on 5 matching bases. Trimming took off 5 bases at V and 4 bases at J, with 11 bases between the two ends. From germline, CDR1 is ENHRY and CDR2 SYGVKD. The CDR3 is 14 residues long. The CDR3 DNA sequence: TGTGCCATCAGTCCAGGGCGACTTAATGAAAAACTGTTTTTT. As protein: CAISPGRLNEKLFF.

This chain joins TRBV29-1 and TRBJ2-3; the D is unclear. Germline values: CDR1 SQVTM, CDR2 ANQGSEA. The CDR3 contains 16 residues. V was pared by 0 bases and J by 0 bases, with 13 bases between. The CDR3 bases are TGCAGCGTTGAAGAACCGGGCGCCACGAGCACAGATACGCAGTATTTT. This encodes CSVEEPGATSTDTQYF.

This clonotype was picked up a small number of times. The chain uses TRBV7-2 and TRBJ1-5; TRBD1 agrees at 7 bases. The CDR3 runs 16 residues. With V trimmed by 3 bases and J by 9 bases, 14 bases remained unmatched. Germline-derived CDR1 and CDR2 are SGHTA and FQGNSA. For the CDR3, the DNA is TGTGCCAGCAGCTTTACCTTGGGACAGCGCTTAGGGCCCCAGCATTTT. This sequence encodes CASSFTLGQRLGPQHF.

The gene calls are TRBV6-6 and TRBJ2-2; D unresolved. CDR3 size: 15 residues. The V end lost 5 bases, the J end lost 0 bases, and 10 bases lay between the germline ends. Germline V gene sequence: CDR1 MNHNY, CDR2 SVGAGI (reference sequence). The CDR3 sequence: CASSKTEANTGELFF. For the CDR3, the DNA is TGTGCCAGCAGTAAGACGGAAGCGAACACCGGGGAGCTGTTTTTT.

There are a few counts of this clonotype. This chain joins TRBV4-3 and TRBJ2-7; the match to TRBD2 covers 10 bases. CDR1 is LGHNA and CDR2 is YSLEER in the germline V gene. The CDR3 extends over 15 amino acids. V shed 4 bases and J 2 bases; nucleotides not matched to a gene: 5. The CDR3 nucleotides read TGCGCCAGCAGCCGAGGGACTAGCGCCGCCTACGAGCAGTACTTC. It yields the protein CASSRGTSAAYEQYF.

V and J are TRBV6-1 and TRBJ2-5, with 9 bases lining up with TRBD2. The CDR3 consists of 16 residues. Trimming at V came to 6 bases and at J to 5 bases, leaving 13 bases not matched to a gene. Germline CDR1 reads MNHNS; CDR2 reads SASEGT. The CDR3 sequence is CASSSPGGGREETQYF. CDR3 bases: TGTGCCAGCAGCTCACCTGGGGGCGGGAGGGAGGAGACCCAGTACTTC.

The chain uses TRBV18 and TRBJ1-5, with no clear D. The CDR3 is made up of 16 amino acids. V was trimmed by 5 bases and J by 1 base, leaving 15 bases between them. Germline V gene lookup returns CDR1 KGHSH and CDR2 LQKENI. CDR3 sequence (DNA): TGTGCCAGCTCATCATCTGGGCCTTTAAGCAATCAGCCCCAGCATTTT. Translated, it gives CASSSSGPLSNQPQHF.

The chain combines TRBV14 with TRBJ2-1, with a possible D match to TRBD1 (6 bases). The germline V gene has CDR1 SGHDN and CDR2 FVKESK. CDR3 length equals 16 residues. V dropped 5 bases and J dropped 8 bases, with 22 bases sitting between them. CDR3 sequence (DNA): TGTGCCAGCAGCACCCAGACAGGAAAACGGTTGGATGAGCAGTTCTTC. It codes for CASSTQTGKRLDEQFF.

This clonotype was detected many times. The CDR3 DNA reads as TGTGCCAGCAGCTCCGAGACTAGTATGCAAGAGACCCAGTACTTC. This sequence encodes CASSSETSMQETQYF. The V call is TRBV7-2, the J call TRBJ2-5, with D possibly TRBD2 on 6 matching bases. Germline V gene sequence: CDR1 SGHTA, CDR2 FQGNSA. V lost 4 bases, J lost 2 bases, and 14 bases lay in between. CDR3 length: 15 residues.

The V and J genes are TRBV6-1 and TRBJ1-1; unclear D gene. Germline V gene lookup returns CDR1 MNHNS and CDR2 SASEGT. The CDR3 spans 14 residues. V lost 10 bases, J lost 5 bases, and 20 bases lay in between. CDR3 in amino acids: CAIGDRVLGTEAFF. CDR3 nucleotides: TGTGCCATCGGCGATAGGGTCTTAGGGACTGAAGCTTTCTTT.

The J gene is TRBJ2-1, the V gene TRBV12-3 or TRBV12-4; D may be TRBD2 (5 bases). This CDR3 has 16 residues. Trimming stripped 11 bases from V and 1 base from J, with 21 bases between. This CDR3 reads CAVRRPERNSYNEQFF. The CDR3 DNA sequence: TGTGCCGTACGACGACCAGAGCGGAATTCCTACAATGAGCAGTTCTTC.

The chain joins TRBV6-1 to TRBJ1-1; D gene ambiguous. Trimming pared 5 bases from V and 4 bases from J, leaving 11 bases between. CDR3 length: 13 residues. Germline loops: CDR1 MNHNS, CDR2 SASEGT. The CDR3 DNA reads TGTGCCAGCAGTTACGCGGCACTCACTGAAGCTTTCTTT. It specifies CASSYAALTEAFF.

This clonotype was seen a handful of times. This chain connects TRBV23-1 to TRBJ1-2, with D perhaps matching TRBD1 (6 bases). TRBV23-1 is designated an ORF whose function remains uncertain. CDR3 length equals 16 residues. The V and J ends lost 4 bases and 5 bases respectively, with 20 bases between them. The CDR3 region has the DNA TGCGCCAGCAGTCCTAAAAGGGACATTCCCCTTTATGGCTACACCTTC. It yields the protein CASSPKRDIPLYGYTF.

This clonotype has just a few counts. For the CDR3, the DNA is TGTGCCAGTAGTATCTCGAGGTTTCCGCGCCCAGATACGCAGTATTTT. Encoded protein: CASSISRFPRPDTQYF. The rearrangement uses TRBV19 and TRBJ2-3; D remains unclear. Between the trimmed V and J ends, which lost 3 bases and 4 bases, there was a span of 17 bases. The germline V gene encodes CDR1 LNHDA and CDR2 SQIVND (reference sequence). This CDR3 comprises 16 residues.

This clonotype has only a few counts. The genes are TRBV12-3 or TRBV12-4 and TRBJ2-7, with 9 nucleotides matching TRBD2. The V gene end was trimmed by 6 bases and the J gene end by 2 bases; junction bases not matched to a gene: 8. The CDR3 runs to 15 residues. The CDR3 region is CASRSSGTPPYEQYF. The DNA of the CDR3 is TGTGCCAGCAGATCTAGCGGGACTCCCCCCTACGAGCAGTACTTC.

This clonotype appeared a single time. This chain connects TRBV20-1 to TRBJ1-6; D not resolved. The CDR3 loop spans 16 amino acids. The germline V and J ends were trimmed by 1 base and 1 base, with 11 bases remaining between them. The germline CDR1 and CDR2 sequences are DFQATT and SNEGSKA (reference sequence). This CDR3 reads CSARGLDMSYNSPLHF. The CDR3 DNA is TGCAGTGCTAGAGGGCTTGACATGTCCTATAATTCACCCCTCCACTTT.

This chain uses TRBV19 with TRBJ2-7; TRBD1 might be the D (6 bases). This CDR3 region has 14 residues. Between the trimmed V and J ends, which lost 9 bases and 4 bases, there was a span of 19 bases. CDR1 is LNHDA, CDR2 SQIVND, per germline (reference sequence). The CDR3 spells CASSTGTLEYEQYF. CDR3 DNA: TGTGCCAGCTCAACCGGGACATTAGAATACGAGCAGTACTTC.

This chain connects TRBV19 to TRBJ2-3; TRBD2 is a possible D gene (5 bases). Germline V gives CDR1 LNHDA, CDR2 SQIVND (reference sequence). The length of the CDR3 is 14 residues. V dropped 3 bases and J dropped 0 bases, with 7 bases sitting between them. CDR3 sequence reads: CASSIRTSTDTQYF. CDR3 DNA: TGTGCCAGTAGTATTCGGACTAGCACAGATACGCAGTATTTT. Full variable domain (rest looked up from reference TRBV19 and TRBJ2-3): DGGITQSPKYLFRKEGQNVTLSCEQNLNHDAMYWYRQDPGQGLRLIYYSQIVNDFQKGDIAEGYSVSREKKESFPLTVTSAQKNPTAFYLCASSIRTSTDTQYFGPGTRLTVL.